Below, 20 T cell receptor beta chains from the same sample are listed, as sequenced in a study of cytomegalovirus exposure and HLA in healthy donors. TCRdb's copy holds only in-frame clones and misses some; the assay was immunoSEQ multiplex PCR. The repertoire holds some 260,000 clones, with about 90% as singletons. Sequenced material: PBMCs. The receptors come from a woman in her thirties in good health and CMV-seronegative.

This sequence joins TRBV18 and TRBJ2-3; possible D gene TRBD1, 6 bases. Germline lookup yields CDR1 KGHSH and CDR2 LQKENI. Trimming removed 2 bases at V and 2 bases at J, with 8 bases between. CDR3 size: 14 residues. The CDR3 spells CASSPKGDTDTQYF. CDR3 in DNA: TGTGCCAGCTCACCAAAGGGGGACACAGATACGCAGTATTTT.

V gene TRBV28 combines with J gene TRBJ1-1; a weak D match, TRBD1 (5 bases). V lost 2 bases and J lost 4, with 5 bases in between. Germline CDR1 is MDHEN and CDR2 is SYDVKM. The CDR3 has 12 amino acids. CDR3: CASSLRGTEAFF. The DNA of the CDR3 is TGTGCCAGCAGTTTAAGGGGCACTGAAGCTTTCTTT. Using reference TRBV28 and TRBJ1-1 for the parts outside the CDR3, the full variable domain is DVKVTQSSRYLVKRTGEKVFLECVQDMDHENMFWYRQDPGLGLRLIYFSYDVKMKEKGDIPEGYSVSREKKERFSLILESASTNQTSMYLCASSLRGTEAFFGQGTRLTVV.

V usage is TRBV2 and J usage is TRBJ1-1; 7 bases align to TRBD1. The ends lost 7 bases at V and 1 base at J; junction bases unmatched: 3. Germline-derived CDR1 and CDR2 are SNHLY and FYNNEI. The CDR3 length is 13 residues. CDR3 loop: CASMGQPNTEAFF. In DNA, the CDR3 is TGTGCCAGCATGGGACAGCCGAACACTGAAGCTTTCTTT. Looking up the rest from reference TRBV2 and TRBJ1-1 gives the full variable domain: EPEVTQTPSHQVTQMGQEVILRCVPISNHLYFYWYRQILGQKVEFLVSFYNNEISEKSEIFDDQFSVERPDGSNFTLKIRSTKLEDSAMYFCASMGQPNTEAFFGQGTRLTVV.

A single count supports this clone. The chain uses TRBV4-2 and TRBJ2-7; D gene unclear. The CDR3 totals 13 residues. In germline, CDR1 is LGHNA, CDR2 YNFKEQ. With 2 bases removed from V and 2 bases from J, the gap between germline ends came to 7 bases. The CDR3 loop reads CASSQRGPYEQYF. The DNA for the CDR3 is TGTGCCAGCAGCCAACGAGGTCCCTACGAGCAGTACTTC.

The genes are TRBV5-1 and TRBJ2-3; D perhaps matches TRBD2 (5 bases). V lost 2 bases, J lost 3 bases, and 10 bases lay in between. The CDR3 is 14 residues long. Germline V gene lookup returns CDR1 SGHRS and CDR2 YFSETQ. This CDR3 reads CASSFAGITDTQYF. The CDR3 coding sequence is TGCGCCAGCAGCTTCGCCGGGATAACAGATACGCAGTATTTT.

The rearrangement joins TRBV11-2 to TRBJ2-5, with 9 nucleotides matching TRBD2. The CDR3 is 16 residues long. Per germline, CDR1 SGHAT and CDR2 FQNNGV. After removal of 6 bases from V and 2 bases from J, the junction contained 10 bases not matched to a gene. In DNA, the CDR3 is TGTGCCAGCAGGCAGGGGGTAGCGGGAGTGCAAGAGACCCAGTACTTC. It encodes CASRQGVAGVQETQYF.

The chain employs TRBV4-3 and TRBJ1-4, with D unresolved. Trimming stripped 1 base from V and 7 bases from J, with 10 bases between. CDR3 size: 14 residues. Germline V CDR1 and CDR2: LGHNA, YSLEER. The CDR3 reads CASSQGRASEKLFF. Written as DNA, the CDR3 is TGCGCCAGCAGCCAAGGAAGGGCCAGTGAAAAACTGTTTTTT.

The V call is TRBV11-3, the J call TRBJ2-3, with 9 nucleotides matching TRBD2. The CDR3 sequence is 16 residues long. Germline CDR1 and CDR2: SGHNT and YENEEA. Trimming cost V 5 bases and J 2 bases; bases outside gene matches: 8. The CDR3 sequence is CASSLPTSGDTDTQYF. The CDR3 nucleotides read TGTGCCAGCAGCCTCCCGACTAGCGGAGACACAGATACGCAGTATTTT.

The sample holds one count of this clone. The chain uses TRBV7-2 and TRBJ2-5; a weak D match, TRBD1 (6 bases). V was pared by 4 bases and J by 4 bases, with 16 bases between. The CDR3 runs to 15 residues. Per the germline V gene, CDR1 is SGHTA and CDR2 is FQGNSA. The CDR3 spells CASSSQRGSRETQYF. The CDR3 DNA is TGTGCCAGCAGCTCCCAGAGGGGGTCGCGAGAGACCCAGTACTTC.

The chain is built from TRBV5-6 and TRBJ2-1; possible D gene TRBD1, 5 bases. Germline lookup yields CDR1 SGHDT and CDR2 YYEEEE. Trimming cost V 1 base and J 6 bases, with 20 bases left between them. This CDR3 spans 17 amino acids. The CDR3 is CASSLFYGWQGGNEQFF. DNA of the CDR3: TGTGCCAGCAGCTTGTTTTACGGTTGGCAGGGTGGCAATGAGCAGTTCTTC.

The chain employs TRBV19 and TRBJ2-7, with TRBD2 matching 7 bases. Looked up from germline, CDR1 is LNHDA and CDR2 is SQIVND (reference sequence). V lost 2 bases and J lost 3; bases outside the gene matches: 7. The CDR3 contains 15 residues. The CDR3 DNA reads TGTGCCAGTAGTATAACGCTAGCGGAAAACTACGAGCAGTACTTC. It is translated as CASSITLAENYEQYF.

The chain joins TRBV6-4 to TRBJ2-3, with D perhaps matching TRBD2 (5 bases). This CDR3 contains 15 residues. Trimming removed 3 bases at V and 5 bases at J, with 15 bases between. Germline loops: CDR1 MRHNA, CDR2 SNTAGT. CDR3 coding DNA: TGTGCCAGCAGTGATGCCAGCGGCGGGTTAGATACGCAGTATTTT. Encoded protein: CASSDASGGLDTQYF.

The gene calls are TRBV4-1 and TRBJ2-1; the D is unclear. CDR3 size: 11 residues. Germline loops: CDR1 MGHRA, CDR2 YSYEKL. Between the trimmed V and J ends, which lost 5 bases and 9 bases, there was a span of 8 bases. CDR3 residues: CASSSLGEQFF. The CDR3 region has the DNA TGCGCCAGCAGCTCCTTAGGTGAGCAGTTCTTC.

The rearrangement joins TRBV11-2 to TRBJ2-7; D might be TRBD1 (7 bases). V lost 4 bases and J lost 3, with 13 bases in between. The CDR3 length is 14 residues. Germline V gene data show CDR1 as SGHAT and CDR2 as FQNNGV. The CDR3 nucleotides read TGTGCCAGCAGCTGGGGGCAGGGGGGCTACGAGCAGTACTTC. Amino acids: CASSWGQGGYEQYF.

The chain joins TRBV19 to TRBJ2-5, with a weak D call TRBD1 (6 bases). Germline loops: CDR1 LNHDA, CDR2 SQIVND (reference sequence). V lost 1 base and J 0 bases, leaving 15 bases between the germline ends. CDR3 size: 17 residues. The CDR3 region is CASSIGRQAPYQETQYF. CDR3 in DNA: TGTGCCAGTAGTATAGGTCGACAGGCTCCGTACCAAGAGACCCAGTACTTC.

The chain is built from TRBV30 and TRBJ2-3; 7 bases line up with TRBD1. V shed 2 bases, J shed 2 bases, and the junction held 7 bases outside the gene matches. The CDR3 totals 15 residues. Germline CDR1 GTSNPN, CDR2 SVGIG (reference sequence). The CDR3 sequence: CAWSSPTGFTDTQYF. In nucleotides, the CDR3 is TGTGCCTGGAGTAGTCCGACAGGGTTCACAGATACGCAGTATTTT.

The genes are TRBV6-6 and TRBJ2-2; D may correspond to TRBD1 or TRBD2 (5 bases each). This CDR3 spans 15 amino acids. From germline, CDR1 is MNHNY and CDR2 SVGAGI (reference sequence). V lost 5 bases, J lost 6 bases, and 16 bases lay in between. The CDR3 sequence: CASSRGRAGAGELFF. DNA for the CDR3: TGTGCCAGCAGTCGGGGCAGGGCAGGCGCCGGGGAGCTGTTTTTT.

The chain couples TRBV30 to TRBJ2-7; maybe TRBD2 (6 bases). The CDR3 extends over 16 amino acids. Germline assignment: CDR1 GTSNPN and CDR2 SVGIG (reference sequence). The ends were cut back, 6 bases at V and 2 bases at J, with 23 bases in the middle. The chain's CDR3 is CACRRGTGGAAYEQYF. CDR3 sequence (DNA): TGTGCCTGCCGGCGGGGTACGGGCGGGGCAGCCTACGAGCAGTACTTC.

The rearrangement links TRBV19 to TRBJ2-1, with D perhaps matching TRBD2 (6 bases). This CDR3 contains 16 residues. V shed 5 bases and J shed 4 bases, with 18 bases lying between them. The germline gives CDR1 LNHDA, CDR2 SQIVND (reference sequence). CDR3 in DNA: TGTGCCAGTAGTCCCCTGACTAGGAGCCCTTACAATGAGCAGTTCTTC. This gives the protein CASSPLTRSPYNEQFF. Supplemented by reference TRBV19 and TRBJ2-1, the full variable domain reads DGGITQSPKYLFRKEGQNVTLSCEQNLNHDAMYWYRQDPGQGLRLIYYSQIVNDFQKGDIAEGYSVSREKKESFPLTVTSAQKNPTAFYLCASSPLTRSPYNEQFFGPGTRLTVL.

This sequence joins TRBV7-9 and TRBJ1-1; no reliable D call. Per germline, CDR1 SEHNR and CDR2 FQNEAQ (reference sequence). The CDR3 consists of 14 residues. V gave up 1 base and J gave up 8 bases, with 14 bases separating them. The DNA of the CDR3 is TGTGCCAGCAGCTTAGACTATGGGAGGGTAGAAGCTTTCTTT. It codes for CASSLDYGRVEAFF.